This TCR beta chain was documented in a study of blood T cell repertoires in COVID-19. Overall study: The samples span acute and convalescent COVID-19 from the United States, Italy and Spain. PBMCs, B-cell-depleted T cells, or T cells provided the cDNA or gDNA that made up the material.

Repertoires were generated with immunoSEQ multiplex PCR, while TCRdb's copy carries only in-frame clones and drops some. The sample has approximately 300,000 clones, 85% seen once. During the 2 weeks before they entered the study, exposed participants had met someone with a PCR-confirmed or clinician-diagnosed COVID-19 case. This clonotype was obtained from a woman in her twenties or thirties who had been exposed to COVID-19. Sequenced material: PBMCs or T cells enriched from blood (not recorded which).

DNA of the CDR3: TGTGCCAGCAGACGACAGGGGGCCGGAGCCTACGAGCAGTACTTC. Its protein product is CASRRQGAGAYEQYF. V usage is TRBV28 and J usage is TRBJ2-7, with 10 bases fitting TRBD1. Germline CDR1 and CDR2: MDHEN and SYDVKM. Trimming removed 6 bases from V and 2 bases from J; junction bases left unmatched: 7. The CDR3 has 15 amino acids.